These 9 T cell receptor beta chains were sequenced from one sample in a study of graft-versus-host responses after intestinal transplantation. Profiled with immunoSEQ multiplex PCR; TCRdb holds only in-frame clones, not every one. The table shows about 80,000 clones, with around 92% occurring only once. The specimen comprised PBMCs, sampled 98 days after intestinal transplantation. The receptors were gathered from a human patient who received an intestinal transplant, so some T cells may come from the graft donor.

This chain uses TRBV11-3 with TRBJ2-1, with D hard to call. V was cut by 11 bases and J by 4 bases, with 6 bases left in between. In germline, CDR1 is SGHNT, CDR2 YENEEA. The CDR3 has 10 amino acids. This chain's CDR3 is CAPQYNEQFF. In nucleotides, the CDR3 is TGTGCCCCACAGTACAATGAGCAGTTCTTC.

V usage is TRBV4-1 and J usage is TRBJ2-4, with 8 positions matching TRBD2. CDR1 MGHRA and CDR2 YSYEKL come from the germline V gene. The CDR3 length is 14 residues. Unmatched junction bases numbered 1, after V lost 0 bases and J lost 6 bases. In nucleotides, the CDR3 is TGCGCCAGCAGCCAAGATGCGGGGGGAAACATTCAGTACTTC. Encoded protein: CASSQDAGGNIQYF.

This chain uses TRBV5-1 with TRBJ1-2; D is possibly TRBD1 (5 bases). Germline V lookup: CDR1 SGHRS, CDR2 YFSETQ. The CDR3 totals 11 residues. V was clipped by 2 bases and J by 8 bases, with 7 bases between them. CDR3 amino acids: CASSFQGGYTF. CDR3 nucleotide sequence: TGCGCCAGCAGCTTTCAGGGCGGCTACACCTTC.

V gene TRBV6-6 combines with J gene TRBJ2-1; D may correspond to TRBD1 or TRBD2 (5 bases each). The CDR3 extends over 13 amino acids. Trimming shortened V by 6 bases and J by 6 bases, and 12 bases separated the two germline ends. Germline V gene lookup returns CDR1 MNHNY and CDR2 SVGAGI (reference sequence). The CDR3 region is CASSPGTPNEQFF. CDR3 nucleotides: TGTGCCAGCAGCCCAGGGACCCCCAATGAGCAGTTCTTC.

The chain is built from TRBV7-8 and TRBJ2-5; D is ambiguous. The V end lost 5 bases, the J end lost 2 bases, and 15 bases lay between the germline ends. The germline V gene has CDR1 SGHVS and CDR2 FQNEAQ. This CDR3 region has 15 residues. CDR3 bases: TGTGCCAGCAGCCCCCTCGTTGGTGCACAAGAGACCCAGTACTTC. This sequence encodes CASSPLVGAQETQYF. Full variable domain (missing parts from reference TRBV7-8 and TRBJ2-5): GAGVSQSPRYKVAKRGQDVALRCDPISGHVSLFWYQQALGQGPEFLTYFQNEAQLDKSGLPSDRFFAERPEGSVSTLKIQRTQQEDSAVYLCASSPLVGAQETQYFGPGTRLLVL.

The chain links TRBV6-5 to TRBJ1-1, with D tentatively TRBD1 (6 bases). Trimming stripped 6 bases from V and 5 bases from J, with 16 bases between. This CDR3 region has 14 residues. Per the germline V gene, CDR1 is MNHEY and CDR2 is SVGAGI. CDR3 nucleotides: TGTGCCAGCAGGCCGCCGGGGGGCGGAACTGAAGCTTTCTTT. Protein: CASRPPGGGTEAFF.

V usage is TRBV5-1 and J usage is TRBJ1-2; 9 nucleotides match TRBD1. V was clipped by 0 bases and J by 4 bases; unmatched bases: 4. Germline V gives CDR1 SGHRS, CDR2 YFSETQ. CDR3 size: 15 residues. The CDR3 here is CASSLAWDRVYGYTF. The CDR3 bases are TGCGCCAGCAGCTTGGCATGGGACAGGGTCTATGGCTACACCTTC.

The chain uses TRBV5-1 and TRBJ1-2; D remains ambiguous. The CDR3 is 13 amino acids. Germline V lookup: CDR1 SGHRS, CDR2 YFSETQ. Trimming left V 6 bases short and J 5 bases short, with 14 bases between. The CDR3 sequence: CASTYSVWYGYTF. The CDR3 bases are TGCGCCAGCACCTACTCCGTTTGGTATGGCTACACCTTC.

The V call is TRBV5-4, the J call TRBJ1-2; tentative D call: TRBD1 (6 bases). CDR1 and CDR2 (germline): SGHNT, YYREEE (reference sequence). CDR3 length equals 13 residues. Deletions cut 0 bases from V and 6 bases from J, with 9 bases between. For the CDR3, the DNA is TGTGCCAGCAGCTTGGAGGCAGGGGATGGCTACACCTTC. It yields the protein CASSLEAGDGYTF.